Below are 18 T cell receptor beta chains sequenced from a single sample in a study of control samples from healthy donors and cancer patients. Sequenced by immunoSEQ multiplex PCR; TCRdb stores in-frame clones only, minus some. The table has 100,000 or so clones, 90% to 95% seen once. Sequenced input: blood. The origin of the receptors is a woman in her thirties in good health.

This sequence joins TRBV28 and TRBJ1-3, with unresolved D. Germline V CDR1 and CDR2: MDHEN, SYDVKM. Trimming left V 3 bases short and J 0 bases short, with 6 bases between. The CDR3 is made up of 14 amino acids. The CDR3 sequence is CASSLGFSGNTIYF. DNA of the CDR3: TGTGCCAGCAGTTTGGGTTTCTCTGGAAACACCATATATTTT.

The rearrangement joins TRBV11-2 to TRBJ2-7; weak D call: TRBD2 (7 bases). With 7 bases removed from V and 6 bases from J, the gap between germline ends came to 16 bases. The CDR3 consists of 13 residues. Per the germline V gene, CDR1 is SGHAT and CDR2 is FQNNGV. The CDR3 coding sequence is TGTGCCAGCAACCGGGACGGGGGGCTCGAGCAGTACTTC. Translating it yields CASNRDGGLEQYF.

V is TRBV6-5 and J is TRBJ1-6; TRBD1 is a possible D gene (5 bases). The CDR3 is 15 residues long. Trimming stripped 9 bases from V and 7 bases from J, with 19 bases between. Germline CDR1 MNHEY, CDR2 SVGAGI. CDR3 bases: TGTGCCAGTTCTGAGGGGCAGGGCGACAATTCACCCCTCCACTTT. Translation gives CASSEGQGDNSPLHF.

The genes are TRBV28 and TRBJ1-1; TRBD1 agrees at 10 bases. Germline-derived CDR1 and CDR2 are MDHEN and SYDVKM. With 3 bases clipped from V and 4 bases from J, the junction kept 5 bases outside the gene matches. This CDR3 contains 15 residues. The CDR3 sequence: CASSFFDRGPTEAFF. CDR3 DNA: TGTGCCAGCAGTTTTTTTGACAGGGGGCCCACTGAAGCTTTCTTT.

A word on this clone: The junction does not match germline at one end; this may be a read error. The J gene is TRBJ2-4, the V gene TRBV28, with D perhaps TRBD2 (6 bases). The CDR3 covers 15 residues. Germline V CDR1 and CDR2: MDHEN, SYDVKM. The CDR3 DNA reads TGTGCCAGTAGTTCCGGGACTGAGATTGAAAACATTCAGTACTTC. Its translation is CASSSGTEIENIQYF. The full variable domain, in which reference TRBV28 and TRBJ2-4 provide the parts outside the CDR3, is DVKVTQSSRYLVKRTGEKVFLECVQDMDHENMFWYRQDPGLGLRLIYFSYDVKMKEKGDIPEGYSVSREKKERFSLILESASTNQTSMYLCASSSGTEIENIQYFGAGTRLSVL.

V is TRBV25-1 and J is TRBJ1-2, with D possibly being TRBD1 (6 bases). CDR3 length equals 14 residues. V was trimmed by 4 bases and J by 4 bases, leaving 13 bases between them. Per germline, CDR1 MGHDK and CDR2 SYGVNS. DNA for the CDR3: TGTGCCAGCAGTGGTGTGAGGGGGAGCTATGGCTACACCTTC. Its protein is CASSGVRGSYGYTF.

V gene TRBV7-2 combines with J gene TRBJ2-1; D might be TRBD2 (5 bases). Trimming pared 5 bases from V and 4 bases from J, leaving 12 bases between. Looked up from germline, CDR1 is SGHTA and CDR2 is FQGNSA. The CDR3 sequence is 14 residues long. CDR3 in DNA: TGTGCCAGCAGCCTCAAAAGCGGATACAATGAGCAGTTCTTC. Translation gives CASSLKSGYNEQFF.

The rearrangement uses TRBV6-5 and TRBJ1-2; 11 bases align to TRBD1. Losses at the gene ends were 6 bases for V and 8 bases for J; bases not matched to a gene: 8. The CDR3 extends over 14 amino acids. Germline CDR1 reads MNHEY; CDR2 reads SVGAGI. In DNA, the CDR3 is TGTGCCAGCAGCCAGGACAGGGGGCGAGGCGGCTACACCTTC. The encoded protein is CASSQDRGRGGYTF.

The chain links TRBV14 to TRBJ2-6, with a possible D match to TRBD2 (5 bases). Germline CDR1 reads SGHDN; CDR2 reads FVKESK. Trimming removed 0 bases from V and 4 bases from J, with 16 bases in between. The CDR3 contains 18 residues. The CDR3 here is CASSQDPGRCSGANVLTF. The CDR3 coding sequence is TGTGCCAGCAGCCAAGATCCGGGGAGATGCTCCGGGGCCAACGTCCTGACTTTC.

The V and J genes are TRBV9 and TRBJ2-2; possible D gene TRBD2, 5 bases. V was trimmed by 0 bases and J by 5 bases, leaving 11 bases between them. CDR1 is SGDLS, CDR2 YYNGEE, per germline. This CDR3 comprises 15 residues. CDR3 DNA sequence: TGTGCCAGCAGCGTAGGAAGGGAGCGGACCGGGGAGCTGTTTTTT. Translating it yields CASSVGRERTGELFF.

This rearrangement joins TRBV11-1 to TRBJ2-5, with D possibly matching TRBD2 (5 bases). V dropped 4 bases and J dropped 4 bases, with 16 bases sitting between them. The CDR3 is 15 amino acids. Germline loops: CDR1 SGHAT, CDR2 FQDESV (reference sequence). The CDR3: CASSSVAGLGETQYF. As DNA, the CDR3 is TGTGCCAGCAGCTCAGTGGCGGGTTTGGGAGAGACCCAGTACTTC.

This clone was seen a single time. Here the CDR3 reads CASSPTNNEKLFF. For the CDR3, the DNA is TGTGCCAGCAGTCCAACGAACAATGAAAAACTGTTTTTT. The J gene is TRBJ1-4, the V gene TRBV5-6, with unresolved D. The V end was cut by 5 bases, the J end by 5 bases, with 10 bases between. CDR3 length: 13 residues. Germline CDR1 SGHDT, CDR2 YYEEEE.

This chain links TRBV29-1 with TRBJ1-4; a possible D gene is TRBD1 (5 bases). The germline gives CDR1 SQVTM, CDR2 ANQGSEA. The V gene lost 8 bases and the J gene lost 8 bases, with 18 bases spanning the gap. The CDR3 is made up of 13 amino acids. The CDR3: CSITSWGEEKLFF. CDR3 in DNA: TGCAGCATCACCTCCTGGGGGGAAGAAAAACTGTTTTTT.

The chain couples TRBV28 to TRBJ2-7, with 8 bases fitting TRBD1. Germline-derived CDR1 and CDR2 are MDHEN and SYDVKM. Trimming removed 5 bases from V and 3 bases from J; junction bases left unmatched: 0. The length of the CDR3 is 12 residues. CDR3 region: CASSTGGYEQYF. As DNA, the CDR3 is TGTGCCAGCAGTACAGGGGGCTACGAGCAGTACTTC.

The chain recombines TRBV25-1 with TRBJ1-6; 9 bases line up with TRBD1. With 8 bases clipped from V and 10 bases from J, the junction kept 12 bases outside the gene matches. Germline CDR1 MGHDK, CDR2 SYGVNS. The CDR3 length is 15 residues. In nucleotides, the CDR3 is TGTGCCAGCGCAAGCCTGGGACAGGGACTCTCACCCCTCCACTTT. Protein product: CASASLGQGLSPLHF.

The V and J genes are TRBV18 and TRBJ1-2, with 8 bases lining up with TRBD1. The V and J ends lost 2 bases and 6 bases, in that order; junction bases with no gene match: 2. From germline, CDR1 is KGHSH and CDR2 LQKENI. CDR3 length equals 13 residues. The CDR3 sequence: CASSPSTGDGYTF. The CDR3 DNA reads as TGTGCCAGCTCACCATCGACAGGGGATGGCTACACCTTC.

The chain has TRBV5-1 and TRBJ2-7, with TRBD2 matching 9 bases. Trimming took 3 bases from V and 3 from J; bases not matched to a gene: 10. Germline assignment: CDR1 SGHRS and CDR2 YFSETQ. The CDR3 totals 16 residues. CDR3 residues: CASSSGLASLNYEQYF. The CDR3 coding sequence is TGCGCCAGCAGCTCGGGACTAGCTTCCTTAAACTACGAGCAGTACTTC.

The chain employs TRBV5-4 and TRBJ1-4; no reliable D call. Germline V CDR1 and CDR2: SGHNT, YYREEE (reference sequence). Trimming took 0 bases from V and 8 from J, leaving 8 bases between them. CDR3 length: 13 residues. CDR3 region: CASSLVPGEKLFF. The CDR3, as DNA: TGTGCCAGCAGCTTGGTTCCGGGGGAAAAACTGTTTTTT.